This TCR beta chain was retrieved from a study of blood T cell repertoires in COVID-19. Germline CDR1 ENHRY, CDR2 SYGVKD. The CDR3 length is 16 residues. The V segment lost 5 bases and the J segment 3 bases; nucleotides outside the gene matches: 8. While infection was still active, Seattle patients were enrolled and then followed longitudinally. Measured with immunoSEQ multiplex PCR; TCRdb has only the in-frame clones, and not every one. The sample gives about 360,000 clones, 75% to 90% of which show up once; less than 9% is in the top ten. The chain links TRBV10-3 to TRBJ1-4; 8 bases are shared with TRBD1. Source material: peripheral blood. The clonotype comes from a woman aged 55 to 70 with COVID-19, enrolled during active disease. CDR3 sequence reads: CAISPGGEYANEKLFF. CDR3 nucleotides: TGTGCCATCAGTCCAGGGGGCGAATATGCTAATGAAAAACTGTTTTTT.